What follows is one TCR beta chain and its context. Under the authors' procedure: Nucleated cell number was recorded as an estimate derived from reference gene primer amplification. The method was immunoSEQ multiplex PCR; TCRdb's version includes in-frame clones alone and lacks a portion of them. The D gene and trimming were derived from the DNA, and the V and J assignments and clone size from that table. The sample records 110,000 or so clones, about four fifths being singletons. Trimming took off 8 bases at V and 1 base at J, with 9 bases between the two ends. From germline, CDR1 is SGHAT and CDR2 FQNNGV. CDR3 size: 12 residues. The record originates from a study of blood T cell repertoires in COVID-19.

The sample comprised peripheral blood. This sequence originates from a woman of 80 years or more with acute or convalescent COVID-19. The J gene is TRBJ2-7, the V gene TRBV11-2; unclear D gene. Here the CDR3 DNA reads TGTGCCAGCGGCGGCGAGTCCTACGAGCAGTACTTC. Translation: CASGGESYEQYF.